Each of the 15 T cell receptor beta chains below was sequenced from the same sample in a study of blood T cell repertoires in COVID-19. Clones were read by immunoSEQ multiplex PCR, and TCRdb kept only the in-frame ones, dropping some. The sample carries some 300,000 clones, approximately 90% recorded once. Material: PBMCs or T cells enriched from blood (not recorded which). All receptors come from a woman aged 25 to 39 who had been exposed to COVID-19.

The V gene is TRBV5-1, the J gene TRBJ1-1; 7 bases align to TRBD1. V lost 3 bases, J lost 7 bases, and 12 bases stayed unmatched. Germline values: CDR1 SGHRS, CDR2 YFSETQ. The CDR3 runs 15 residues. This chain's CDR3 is CASSSLGGQSFEAFF. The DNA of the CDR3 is TGCGCCAGCAGCTCCCTGGGGGGACAGAGTTTTGAAGCTTTCTTT.

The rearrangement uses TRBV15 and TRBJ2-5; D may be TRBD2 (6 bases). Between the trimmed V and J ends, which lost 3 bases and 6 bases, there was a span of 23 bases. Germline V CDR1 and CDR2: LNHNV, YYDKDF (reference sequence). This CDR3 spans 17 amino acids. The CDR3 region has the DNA TGTGCCACCAGCAGGGGTCCTATGCGGGACTCCCTTAAGACCCAGTACTTC. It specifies CATSRGPMRDSLKTQYF.

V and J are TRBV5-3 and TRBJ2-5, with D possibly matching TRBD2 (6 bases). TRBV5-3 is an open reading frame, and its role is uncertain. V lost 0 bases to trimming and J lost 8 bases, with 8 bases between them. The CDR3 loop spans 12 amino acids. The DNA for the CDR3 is TGTGCCAGAAGCTTGGTCGGGGGTACCCAGTACTTC. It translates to CARSLVGGTQYF.

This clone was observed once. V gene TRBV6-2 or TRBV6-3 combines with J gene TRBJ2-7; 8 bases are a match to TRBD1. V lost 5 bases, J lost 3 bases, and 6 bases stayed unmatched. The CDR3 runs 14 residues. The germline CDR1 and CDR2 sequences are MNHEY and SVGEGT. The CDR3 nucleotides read TGTGCCAGCAGTCGGACAGGGATCGACTACGAGCAGTACTTC. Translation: CASSRTGIDYEQYF.

The chain's CDR3 is CASRGQINNEKLFF. The CDR3 nucleotides are TGTGCCAGCAGAGGACAAATCAATAATGAAAAACTGTTTTTT. The chain uses TRBV6-5 and TRBJ1-4; tentatively, D is TRBD1 (5 bases). This CDR3 is built from 14 residues. CDR1 MNHEY and CDR2 SVGAGI come from the germline V gene. Trimming pared 6 bases from V and 4 bases from J, leaving 12 bases between.

Here the CDR3 DNA reads TGTGCCAGCAGTGATTCGCGACTCCCCTATGGCTACACCTTC. Its protein product is CASSDSRLPYGYTF. V and J are TRBV6-4 and TRBJ1-2; no clear D. The CDR3 loop spans 14 amino acids. Between the trimmed V and J ends, which lost 3 bases and 4 bases, there was a span of 12 bases. Germline V gives CDR1 MRHNA, CDR2 SNTAGT.

The CDR3 region has the DNA TGTGCCAGCAGCTTAGGGACAGGGGCGGGTGAGCAGTACTTC. Encoded protein: CASSLGTGAGEQYF. This chain links TRBV7-8 with TRBJ2-7; 9 bases match TRBD1. Germline CDR1 reads SGHVS; CDR2 reads FQNEAQ. J was trimmed by 7 bases and V by 1 base; bases with no gene match: 5. The CDR3 consists of 14 residues.

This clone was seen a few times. The CDR3 sequence: CASSLVVGQLSGYTF. As DNA, the CDR3 is TGTGCCAGCAGCTTAGTAGTCGGACAACTTTCAGGCTACACCTTC. J is TRBJ1-2 and V is TRBV11-1; weak D call: TRBD1 (5 bases). Germline loops: CDR1 SGHAT, CDR2 FQDESV (reference sequence). Trimming shortened V by 1 base and J by 8 bases, and 17 bases separated the two germline ends. CDR3 length: 15 amino acids.

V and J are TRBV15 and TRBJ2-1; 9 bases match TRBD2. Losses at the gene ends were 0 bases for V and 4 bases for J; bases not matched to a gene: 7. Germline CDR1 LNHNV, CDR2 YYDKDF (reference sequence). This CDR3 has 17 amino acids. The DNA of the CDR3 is TGTGCCACCAGCAGAGACCTCAGCGGGGGGTCATACAATGAGCAGTTCTTC. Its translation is CATSRDLSGGSYNEQFF.

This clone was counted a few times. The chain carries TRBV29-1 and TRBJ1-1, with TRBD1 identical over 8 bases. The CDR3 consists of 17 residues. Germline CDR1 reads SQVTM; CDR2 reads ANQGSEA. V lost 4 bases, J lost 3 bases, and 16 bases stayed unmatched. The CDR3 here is CSVVGGGATGVDTEAFF. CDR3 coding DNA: TGCAGCGTTGTCGGGGGCGGGGCGACAGGGGTGGACACTGAAGCTTTCTTT.

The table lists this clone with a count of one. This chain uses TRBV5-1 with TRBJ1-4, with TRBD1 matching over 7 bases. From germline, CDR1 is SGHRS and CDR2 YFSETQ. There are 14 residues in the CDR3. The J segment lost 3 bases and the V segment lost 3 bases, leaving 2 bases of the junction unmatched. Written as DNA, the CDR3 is TGCGCCAGCAGCTCGGGACAGCCTAATGAAAAACTGTTTTTT. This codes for CASSSGQPNEKLFF.

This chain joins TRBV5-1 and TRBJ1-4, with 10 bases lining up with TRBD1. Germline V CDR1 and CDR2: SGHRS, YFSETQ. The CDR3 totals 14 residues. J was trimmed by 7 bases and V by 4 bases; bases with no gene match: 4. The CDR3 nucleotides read TGCGCCAGCAGCCCGACAGGGGGCGGTGAAAAACTGTTTTTT. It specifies CASSPTGGGEKLFF.

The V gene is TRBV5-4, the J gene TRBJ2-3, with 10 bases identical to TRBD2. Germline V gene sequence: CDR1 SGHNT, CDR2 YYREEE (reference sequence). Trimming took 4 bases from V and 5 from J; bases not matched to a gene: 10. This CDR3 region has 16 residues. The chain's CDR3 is CASSTGAGGPVDTQYF. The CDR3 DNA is TGTGCCAGCAGCACGGGAGCGGGGGGGCCAGTAGATACGCAGTATTTT.

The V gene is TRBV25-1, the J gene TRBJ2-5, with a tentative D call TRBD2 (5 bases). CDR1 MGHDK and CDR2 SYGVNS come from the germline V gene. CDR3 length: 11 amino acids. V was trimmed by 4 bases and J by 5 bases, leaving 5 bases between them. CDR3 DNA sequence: TGTGCCAGCAGTGGCGGGGAGACCCAGTACTTC. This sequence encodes CASSGGETQYF.

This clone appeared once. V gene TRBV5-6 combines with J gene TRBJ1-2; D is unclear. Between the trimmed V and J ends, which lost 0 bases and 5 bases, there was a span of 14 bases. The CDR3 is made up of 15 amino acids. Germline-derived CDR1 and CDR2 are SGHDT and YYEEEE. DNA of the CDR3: TGTGCCAGCAGCTTGGGACATTTAAAAGCATATGGCTACACCTTC. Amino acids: CASSLGHLKAYGYTF.